These T cell receptor beta chains were read from a single sample in a study of blood T cell repertoires in COVID-19. Repertoires were generated with immunoSEQ multiplex PCR, while TCRdb's copy carries only in-frame clones and drops some. The table lists 350,000 to 400,000 clones, just under 90% of them singletons. Sequenced input: PBMCs or T cells enriched from blood (not recorded which). The receptors derive from a woman in her twenties or thirties who had recovered from COVID-19. Both conserved end residues are part of each CDR3. The D gene is left open where the match is weak. Clone size is stated in some rows and not others, as once, few, many or a class when expanded.

TRBJ2-7 NA TRBV19 NA CASSSMAGIPYEQYF TGTGCCAGTAGTTCAATGGCAGGGATTCCCTACGAGCAGTACTTC
TRBJ2-3 NA TRBV4-1 many CASSQADFPRTDTQYF TGCGCCAGCAGCCAAGCGGACTTCCCGCGCACAGATACGCAGTATTTT
TRBJ1-4 NA TRBV12-3/TRBV12-4 NA CASSSITNEKLFF TGTGCCAGCAGTTCCATAACTAATGAAAAACTGTTTTTT
TRBJ2-1 NA TRBV3-1/TRBV3-2 NA CASSQVYSSYNEQFF TGTGCCAGCAGCCAAGTCTATAGCTCCTACAATGAGCAGTTCTTC
TRBJ2-7 TRBD1 TRBV4-2 NA CASSPQTTTGTGYSHEQYF TGTGCCAGCAGCCCCCAAACGACAACCGGGACAGGGTATTCCCACGAGCAGTACTTC
TRBJ2-1 NA TRBV5-1 NA CASTDSWAAGNEQFF TGCGCCAGCACCGACTCATGGGCCGCGGGGAATGAGCAGTTCTTC
TRBJ2-7 NA TRBV7-2 NA CASSLGTAYEQYF TGTGCCAGCAGCTTAGGGACAGCCTACGAGCAGTACTTC
TRBJ2-1 TRBD1 TRBV11-2 NA CASSLEWDRGTSSYNEQFF TGTGCCAGCAGCTTAGAGTGGGACAGGGGGACCAGCTCCTACAATGAGCAGTTCTTC
TRBJ2-4 TRBD1 TRBV11-1 NA CASTSNPTGTGIQYF TGTGCCAGCACCTCAAACCCGACAGGGACCGGCATTCAGTACTTC
TRBJ2-5 NA TRBV9 once CASSVGGAVGETQYF TGTGCCAGCAGCGTAGGGGGAGCGGTCGGAGAGACCCAGTACTTC
TRBJ2-7 TRBD2 TRBV11-2 NA CASGKSGGAYEQYF TGTGCCAGCGGAAAGAGCGGGGGAGCCTACGAGCAGTACTTC
TRBJ2-7 TRBD2 TRBV11-3 NA CASSPPPKEREPEYF TGTGCCAGCAGCCCGCCCCCTAAGGAGCGGGAACCGGAGTACTTC
TRBJ1-2 NA TRBV15 NA CATSRDRGQGKAGYTF TGTGCCACCAGCAGAGATCGTGGGCAGGGGAAGGCTGGCTACACCTTC
TRBJ2-7 NA TRBV27 NA CASSFGGSTSYEQYF TGTGCCAGCAGTTTTGGGGGGTCCACCTCCTACGAGCAGTACTTC
TRBJ1-3 NA TRBV11-2 NA CASSLWGDSGNTIYF TGTGCCAGCAGCTTATGGGGAGACTCTGGAAACACCATATATTTT
TRBJ2-7 TRBD2 TRBV28 NA CASSRDYREQYF TGTGCCAGCAGTCGGGACTATCGGGAGCAGTACTTC
TRBJ2-1 NA TRBV11-3 NA CASSSLPSGEQFF TGTGCCAGCAGCTCCCTCCCGAGTGGTGAGCAGTTCTTC
TRBJ2-1 TRBD2 TRBV18 NA CASSPGGLDLEQFF TGTGCCAGCTCACCAGGGGGACTAGATCTTGAGCAGTTCTTC
TRBJ2-3 TRBD1 TRBV18 NA CASSLTGGDTQYF TGTGCCAGCTCACTTACAGGGGGGGATACGCAGTATTTT
TRBJ1-2 TRBD1 TRBV19 NA CASRKQGSDGYTF TGTGCCAGTAGGAAACAGGGGTCGGATGGCTACACCTTC
TRBJ1-2 TRBD1 TRBV7-2 NA CASSLHTGTGYYGYTF TGTGCCAGCAGCCTACATACCGGGACAGGCTACTATGGCTACACCTTC
TRBJ1-1 NA TRBV5-1 NA CASSPTGWNTEAFF TGCGCCAGCAGCCCAACAGGGTGGAACACTGAAGCTTTCTTT
TRBJ2-1 NA TRBV10-2 few CASSAVNEQFF TGCGCCAGCAGTGCCGTGAATGAGCAGTTCTTC
TRBJ1-1 NA TRBV12-3/TRBV12-4 NA CASKTGSNTEAFF TGTGCCAGCAAGACAGGCTCGAACACTGAAGCTTTCTTT
TRBJ2-2 NA TRBV19 NA CATGLAGELFF TGTGCCACCGGTTTAGCCGGGGAGCTGTTTTTT
TRBJ1-2 NA TRBV19 NA CATSLSGSNYGYTF TGTGCCACCAGCCTGTCGGGTTCTAACTATGGCTACACCTTC
TRBJ1-6 NA TRBV18 NA CASSPADRGSPLHF TGTGCCAGCTCACCAGCGGATAGAGGATCACCCCTCCACTTT
TRBJ2-3 TRBD2 TRBV5-1 NA CASSSAGEVTDTQYF TGCGCCAGCAGCTCAGCGGGGGAGGTGACAGATACGCAGTATTTT
TRBJ1-1 TRBD1 TRBV19 NA CASSPAGQGTAFF TGTGCCAGTAGTCCGGCGGGACAGGGTACAGCTTTCTTT
TRBJ2-5 NA TRBV30 few CAWSVKETQYF TGTGCCTGGAGTGTCAAAGAGACCCAGTACTTC
TRBJ2-1 NA TRBV12-2 NA CASRLMSPGLAYNEQFF TGTGCAAGTCGCTTAATGTCCCCAGGACTAGCCTACAATGAGCAGTTCTTC